Listed below are T cell receptor beta chains from one sample, sequenced in a study of blood T cell repertoires in COVID-19. Profiled with immunoSEQ multiplex PCR; TCRdb holds only in-frame clones, not every one. The sample yields just over 350,000 clones, 75% to 90% seen once. The material sequenced was peripheral blood. The receptor source for this set is a woman aged 60 to 75 with COVID-19, enrolled during active disease. Both conserved end residues are part of each CDR3. Each record gives: D gene, clone size, V gene, J gene, CDR3 DNA, CDR3 protein. The D gene is left open where the match is weak. Some rows have no size entry. The others give once, few or many, or a class for an expanded clone.

>TRBD1|NA|TRBV19|TRBJ2-1
TGTGCCAGTACCCCGACAGGGCGATACAATGAGCAGTTCTTC
CASTPTGRYNEQFF
>NA|once|TRBV14|TRBJ1-4
TGTGCCAGCAGCCACCCAAGACAGCATGAAAAACTGTTTTTT
CASSHPRQHEKLFF
>TRBD2|NA|TRBV20-1|TRBJ2-3
TGCAGTGCTAGCGGGGGGGATACGCAGTATTTT
CSASGGDTQYF
>NA|once|TRBV27|TRBJ2-3
TGTGCCAGCAGTTCAGGATGGACAGACTCAGACACAGATACGCAGTATTTT
CASSSGWTDSDTDTQYF
>TRBD2|NA|TRBV18|TRBJ2-3
TGTGCCAGCTCACCACCGAAACGGGGGGGCACAGATACGCAGTATTTT
CASSPPKRGGTDTQYF
>NA|few|TRBV9|TRBJ1-1
TGTGCCAGCAGCAGGAGGGACGGAAGGAGGCCTGAAGCTTTCTTT
CASSRRDGRRPEAFF
>NA|NA|TRBV30|TRBJ2-7
TGTGCCTGGAGTGTATGGGGGCAGTATAACTCCTACGAGCAGTACTTC
CAWSVWGQYNSYEQYF
>NA|few|TRBV19|TRBJ1-6
TGTGCCAGTAGTCACGGACAAGGTAATTCACCCCTCCACTTT
CASSHGQGNSPLHF
>NA|NA|TRBV4-2|TRBJ1-2
TGTGCCAGCAGCCAAGCCAGAACAATCTATGGCTACACCTTC
CASSQARTIYGYTF
>TRBD1|NA|TRBV2|TRBJ1-2
TGTGCCAGCACCTCGATAGGCCTATATGGACAGGGTGATGGCTACACCTTC
CASTSIGLYGQGDGYTF
>TRBD2|NA|TRBV7-2|TRBJ2-1
TGTGCCAGCAGCTCGACTAGCGGGGGGTCGCAGAGCGATGAGCAGTTCTTC
CASSSTSGGSQSDEQFF
>NA|few|TRBV30|TRBJ1-6
TGTGCCTGGAGTGTAGGGGACTTCCATAATTCACCCCTCCACTTT
CAWSVGDFHNSPLHF
>NA|once|TRBV11-1|TRBJ1-4
TGTGCCAGCAGCCCATCCACGGGGGTGGACGAAAAACTGTTTTTT
CASSPSTGVDEKLFF
>TRBD2|NA|TRBV7-2|TRBJ2-3
TGTGCCAGCAGCTACCGGGGGGGCGGGACAGATACGCAGTATTTT
CASSYRGGGTDTQYF
>TRBD2|NA|TRBV4-1|TRBJ2-3
TGCGCCAGCAGCCAAGGGCTAGCGGGCCCCACAGATACGCAGTATTTT
CASSQGLAGPTDTQYF
>TRBD2|NA|TRBV4-2|TRBJ2-1
TGTGCCAGCAGCCAAGAAAGACTAGCCCCCAATGAGCAGTTCTTC
CASSQERLAPNEQFF
>TRBD1|few|TRBV7-9|TRBJ1-5
TGTGCCAGCAGCTCAGGACAGGTAGGCGGTGGCAATCAGCCCCAGCATTTT
CASSSGQVGGGNQPQHF
>TRBD1|NA|TRBV4-2|TRBJ1-4
TGTGCCAGCAGCCAAGAAGGACAGGGACTGTTTTTT
CASSQEGQGLFF
>NA|NA|TRBV11-2|TRBJ1-2
TGTGCCAGCAATCGGGGTTCTAACTATGGCTACACCTTC
CASNRGSNYGYTF
>NA|once|TRBV7-9|TRBJ1-1
TGTGCCAGCAGCCTATCGGACAGACACACTGAAGCTTTCTTT
CASSLSDRHTEAFF
>NA|NA|TRBV13|TRBJ1-1
TGTGCCAGCAGCTCACAGCCCTCTGAAGCTTTCTTT
CASSSQPSEAFF
>NA|once|TRBV7-8|TRBJ1-1
TGTGCCAGCAGCCCGGGCCTTGGGGGGACTGAAGCTTTCTTT
CASSPGLGGTEAFF
>NA|NA|TRBV25-1|TRBJ2-2
TGTGCCAGCAGTGAATACAAACAGGGACGGGGCGGGGAGCTGTTTTTT
CASSEYKQGRGGELFF
>NA|NA|TRBV3-1/TRBV3-2|TRBJ2-7
TGTGCCAGCAGCCAAGCTCACGAGCAGTACTTC
CASSQAHEQYF
>NA|few|TRBV5-1|TRBJ2-5
TGCGCCAGCAGCTTGGGGGCAGGGAAGAAGGAGACCCAGTACTTC
CASSLGAGKKETQYF
>TRBD1|NA|TRBV19|TRBJ1-6
TGTGCCAGTAGTCCTATAGACAGGGACAATTCACCCCTCCACTTT
CASSPIDRDNSPLHF
>NA|NA|TRBV18|TRBJ1-5
TGTGCCAGCCACCAGTCGGCGGGCCAGCCCCAGCATTTT
CASHQSAGQPQHF
>TRBD1|few|TRBV11-2|TRBJ2-7
TGTGCCAGCAGCTTAGGTGGGACAGGGCCTTACGAGCAGTACTTC
CASSLGGTGPYEQYF
>NA|NA|TRBV6-5|TRBJ1-4
TGTGCCAGCAGTAGGGACAAGGAAAAACTGTTTTTT
CASSRDKEKLFF
>NA|once|TRBV5-5|TRBJ1-5
TGTGCCAGCAGTTTAATGGGGGGGCAAGGACAGCCCCAGCATTTT
CASSLMGGQGQPQHF
>NA|NA|TRBV11-2|TRBJ2-6
TGTGCCAGCAGCTCCCAGGGTAGCGGGGCCAACGTCCTGACTTTC
CASSSQGSGANVLTF
>TRBD1|NA|TRBV2|TRBJ1-2
TGTGCCAGCAGTCCCGGGACAGGCTATGGCTACACCTTC
CASSPGTGYGYTF
>TRBD2|NA|TRBV14|TRBJ2-7
TGTGCCAGCAGTCATCTTCAACGGGGACTAGCTCGGGCCTACGAGCAGTACTTC
CASSHLQRGLARAYEQYF
>TRBD1|few|TRBV7-2|TRBJ1-6
TGTGCCAGCAGCTCGGGACAGTCTTATTCACCCCTCCACTTT
CASSSGQSYSPLHF
>TRBD1|NA|TRBV6-6|TRBJ1-4
TGTGCCAGCACCCTCGCGGAGGGGGCGTTTGAAAAACTGTTTTTT
CASTLAEGAFEKLFF
>TRBD2|NA|TRBV3-1/TRBV3-2|TRBJ2-3
TGTGCCAGCAGTAACGGGGGGACAGATACGCAGTATTTT
CASSNGGTDTQYF
>TRBD2|NA|TRBV30|TRBJ2-1
TGTGCCTGGAGTGTTGGAAGGACTAGCGGATTCAATGAGCAGTTCTTC
CAWSVGRTSGFNEQFF
>NA|few|TRBV7-2|TRBJ2-7
TGTGCCAGCAGCCAGACTCTGTACGAGCAGTACTTC
CASSQTLYEQYF
>NA|once|TRBV6-1|TRBJ1-2
TGTGCCAGCAGTGAAGGGCTCTCCCAGTCGGGCTATGGCTACACCTTC
CASSEGLSQSGYGYTF